This TCR beta chain emerged from a study of type 1 and type 2 diabetes patients. Standard classification criteria confirmed type 1 or type 2 diabetes in all patients. Other autoimmune diseases and infections within the past four weeks excluded donors. Peripheral blood, roughly 9.1 milliliters per participant, was collected. V gave up 10 bases and J gave up 6 bases, with 18 bases separating them. Per germline, CDR1 MDHEN and CDR2 SYDVKM. CDR3 length equals 13 residues. PCR was run on genomic DNA. Amplification of the beta chain CDR3 used 30 forward and 13 reverse multiplex primers. TCRdb recomputed calls from the multiplex PCR reads with MiXCR, one row per CDR3 protein. This sample carries about 250,000 distinct CDR3 sequences, more than 40% of them seen once, and the ten largest clones take approximately 13%.

The chain recombines TRBV28 with TRBJ1-2, with D perhaps matching TRBD1 (5 bases). Sequenced sample: peripheral blood mononuclear cells (PBMCs). The TCR originated in a man between 18 and 29 years old with type 2 diabetes. The DNA of the CDR3 is TGTGCCACCGGTGGGGGACGAAATGATGGCTACACCTTC. This sequence encodes CATGGGRNDGYTF.